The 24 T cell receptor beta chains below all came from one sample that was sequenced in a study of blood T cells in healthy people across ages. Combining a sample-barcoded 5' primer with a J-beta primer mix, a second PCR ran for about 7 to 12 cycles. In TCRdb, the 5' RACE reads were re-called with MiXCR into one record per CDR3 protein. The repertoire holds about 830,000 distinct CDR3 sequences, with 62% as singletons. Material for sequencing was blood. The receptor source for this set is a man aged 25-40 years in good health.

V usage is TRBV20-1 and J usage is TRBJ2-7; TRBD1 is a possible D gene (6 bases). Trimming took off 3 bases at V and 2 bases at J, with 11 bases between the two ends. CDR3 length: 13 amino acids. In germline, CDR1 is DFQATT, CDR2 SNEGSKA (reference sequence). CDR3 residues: CSASWQGTYEQYF. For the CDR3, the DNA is TGCAGTGCTAGCTGGCAGGGGACCTACGAGCAGTACTTC.

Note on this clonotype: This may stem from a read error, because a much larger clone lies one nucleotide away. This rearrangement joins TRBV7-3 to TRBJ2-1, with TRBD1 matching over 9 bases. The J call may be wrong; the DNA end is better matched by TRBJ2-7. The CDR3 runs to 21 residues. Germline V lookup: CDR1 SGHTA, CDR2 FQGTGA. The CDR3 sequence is CASRPRFNRDRDPESYNEQYF. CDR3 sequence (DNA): TGTGCCAGCAGACCGAGATTTAACCGGGACAGGGACCCAGAGTCCTACAATGAGCAGTACTTC.

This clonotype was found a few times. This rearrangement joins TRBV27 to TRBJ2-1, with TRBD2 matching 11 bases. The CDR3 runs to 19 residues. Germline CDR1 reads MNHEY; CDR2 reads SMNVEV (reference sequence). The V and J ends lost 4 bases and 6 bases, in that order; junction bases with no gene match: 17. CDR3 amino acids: CASSSPPQIVSGGANEQFF. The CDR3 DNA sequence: TGTGCCAGCAGTTCTCCACCCCAGATTGTTAGCGGGGGGGCCAATGAGCAGTTCTTC.

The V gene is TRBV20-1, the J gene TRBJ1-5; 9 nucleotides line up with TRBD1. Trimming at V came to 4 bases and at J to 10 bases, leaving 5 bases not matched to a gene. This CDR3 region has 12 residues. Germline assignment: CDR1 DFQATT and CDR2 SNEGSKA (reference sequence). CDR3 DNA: TGCAGTGCTACGACAGGGGGACTTCCCCAGCATTTT. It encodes CSATTGGLPQHF.

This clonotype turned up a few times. CDR3 sequence: CASRRGIAGVDEQFF. CDR3 DNA sequence: TGTGCCAGCAGGCGGGGGATAGCGGGGGTTGATGAGCAGTTCTTC. The chain employs TRBV12-3 or TRBV12-4 and TRBJ2-1, with 9 nucleotides matching TRBD2. V shed 6 bases and J 8 bases; nucleotides not matched to a gene: 11. This CDR3 is built from 15 residues.

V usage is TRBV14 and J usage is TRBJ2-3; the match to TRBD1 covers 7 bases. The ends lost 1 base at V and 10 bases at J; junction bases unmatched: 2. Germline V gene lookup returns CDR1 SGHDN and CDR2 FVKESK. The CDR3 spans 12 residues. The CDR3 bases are TGTGCCAGCAGCCAAGCCGACAGGGCGCAGTATTTT. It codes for CASSQADRAQYF.

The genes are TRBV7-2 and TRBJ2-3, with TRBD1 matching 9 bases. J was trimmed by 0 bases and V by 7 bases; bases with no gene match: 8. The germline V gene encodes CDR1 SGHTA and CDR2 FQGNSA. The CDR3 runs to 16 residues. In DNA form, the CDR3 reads TGTGCCAGCATAAAGATGGGGACAGGGAGCACAGATACGCAGTATTTT. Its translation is CASIKMGTGSTDTQYF. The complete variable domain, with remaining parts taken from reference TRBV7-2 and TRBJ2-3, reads GAGVSQSPSNKVTEKGKDVELRCDPISGHTALYWYRQSLGQGLEFLIYFQGNSAPDKSGLPSDRFSAERTGGSVSTLTIQRTQQEDSAVYLCASIKMGTGSTDTQYFGPGTRLTVL.

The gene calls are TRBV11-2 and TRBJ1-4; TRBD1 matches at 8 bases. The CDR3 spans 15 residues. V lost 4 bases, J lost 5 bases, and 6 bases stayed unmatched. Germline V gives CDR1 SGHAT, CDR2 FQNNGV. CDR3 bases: TGTGCCAGCAGCTACATGGACAGGGCCAATGAAAAACTGTTTTTT. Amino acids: CASSYMDRANEKLFF.

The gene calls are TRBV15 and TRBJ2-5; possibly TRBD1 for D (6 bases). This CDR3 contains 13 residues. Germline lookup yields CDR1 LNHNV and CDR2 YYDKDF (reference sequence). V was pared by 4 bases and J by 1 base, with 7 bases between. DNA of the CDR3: TGTGCCACCAGCAAAGGGGGCCAAGAGACCCAGTACTTC. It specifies CATSKGGQETQYF.

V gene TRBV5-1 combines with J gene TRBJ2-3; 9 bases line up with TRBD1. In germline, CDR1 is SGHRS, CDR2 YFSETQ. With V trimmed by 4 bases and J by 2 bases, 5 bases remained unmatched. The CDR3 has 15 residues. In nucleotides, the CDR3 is TGCGCCAGCAGCCGGACAGGGGTTGACACAGATACGCAGTATTTT. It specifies CASSRTGVDTDTQYF.

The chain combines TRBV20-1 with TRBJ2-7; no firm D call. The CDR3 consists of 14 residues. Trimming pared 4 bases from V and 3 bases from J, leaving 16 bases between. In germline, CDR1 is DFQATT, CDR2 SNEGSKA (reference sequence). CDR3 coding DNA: TGCAGTGCTACCTATCCGTACGCAGGCTACGAGCAGTACTTC. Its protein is CSATYPYAGYEQYF.

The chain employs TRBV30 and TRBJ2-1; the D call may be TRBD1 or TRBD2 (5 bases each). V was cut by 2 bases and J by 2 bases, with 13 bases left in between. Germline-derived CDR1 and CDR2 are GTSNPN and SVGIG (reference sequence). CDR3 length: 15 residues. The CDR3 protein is CAWSPGTSTYNEQFF. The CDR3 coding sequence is TGTGCCTGGAGTCCAGGGACCTCGACCTACAATGAGCAGTTCTTC.

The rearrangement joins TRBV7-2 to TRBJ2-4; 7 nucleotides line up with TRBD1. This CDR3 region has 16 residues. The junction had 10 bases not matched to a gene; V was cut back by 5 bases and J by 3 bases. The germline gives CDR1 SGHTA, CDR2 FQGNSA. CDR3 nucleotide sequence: TGTGCCAGCAGCCCAGCGACAGGGATGGGCAAAAACATTCAGTACTTC. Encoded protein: CASSPATGMGKNIQYF.

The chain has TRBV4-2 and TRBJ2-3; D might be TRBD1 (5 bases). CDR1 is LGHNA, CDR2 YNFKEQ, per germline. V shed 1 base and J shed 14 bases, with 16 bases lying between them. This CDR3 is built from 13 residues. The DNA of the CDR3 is TGTGCCAGCAGCCAAGGGGGCACTGAGTCTCGGTATTTT. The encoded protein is CASSQGGTESRYF.

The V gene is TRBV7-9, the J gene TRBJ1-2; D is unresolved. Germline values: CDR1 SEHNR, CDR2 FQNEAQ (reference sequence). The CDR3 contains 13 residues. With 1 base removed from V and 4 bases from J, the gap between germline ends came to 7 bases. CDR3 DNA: TGTGCCAGCAGCTTAGGGCACGTCTATGGCTACACCTTC. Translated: CASSLGHVYGYTF.

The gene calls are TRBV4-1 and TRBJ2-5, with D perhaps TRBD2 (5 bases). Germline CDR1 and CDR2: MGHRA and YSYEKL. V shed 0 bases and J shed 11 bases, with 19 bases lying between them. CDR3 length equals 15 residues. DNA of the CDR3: TGCGCCAGCAGCCAAGAAAACCTACCCCCGAGGGAGCAGTACTTC. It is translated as CASSQENLPPREQYF.

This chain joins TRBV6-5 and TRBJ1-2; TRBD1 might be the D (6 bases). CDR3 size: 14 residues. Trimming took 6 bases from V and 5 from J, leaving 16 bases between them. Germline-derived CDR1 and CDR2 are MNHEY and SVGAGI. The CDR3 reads CASSYTEDRYGYTF. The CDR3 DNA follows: TGTGCCAGCAGCTATACCGAGGACAGATATGGCTACACCTTC.

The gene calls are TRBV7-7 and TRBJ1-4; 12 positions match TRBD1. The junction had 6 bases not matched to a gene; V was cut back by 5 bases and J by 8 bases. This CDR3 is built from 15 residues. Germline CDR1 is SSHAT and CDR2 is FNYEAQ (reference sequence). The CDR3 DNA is TGTGCCAGCAGCACCGGGACAGGGGGCAAGGAAAAACTGTTTTTT. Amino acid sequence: CASSTGTGGKEKLFF.

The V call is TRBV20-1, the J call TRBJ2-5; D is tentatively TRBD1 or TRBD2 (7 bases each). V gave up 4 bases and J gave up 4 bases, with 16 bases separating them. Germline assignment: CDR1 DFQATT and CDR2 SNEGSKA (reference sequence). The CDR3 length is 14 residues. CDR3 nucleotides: TGCAGTGCTATCTCAGGGGGGGATTTAGAGACCCAGTACTTC. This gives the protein CSAISGGDLETQYF.

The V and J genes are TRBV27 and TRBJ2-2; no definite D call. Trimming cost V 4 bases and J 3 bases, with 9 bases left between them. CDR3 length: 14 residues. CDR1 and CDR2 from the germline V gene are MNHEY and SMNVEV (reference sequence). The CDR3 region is CASSSSEYTGELFF. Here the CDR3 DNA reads TGTGCCAGCAGTTCTTCAGAGTACACCGGGGAGCTGTTTTTT.

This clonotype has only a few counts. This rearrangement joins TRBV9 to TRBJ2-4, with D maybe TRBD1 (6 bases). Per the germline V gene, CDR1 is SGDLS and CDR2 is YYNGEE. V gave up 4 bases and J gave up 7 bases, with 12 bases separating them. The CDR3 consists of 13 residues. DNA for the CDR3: TGTGCCAGCAGCTCCGGGACATTCAACATTCAGTACTTC. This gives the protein CASSSGTFNIQYF.

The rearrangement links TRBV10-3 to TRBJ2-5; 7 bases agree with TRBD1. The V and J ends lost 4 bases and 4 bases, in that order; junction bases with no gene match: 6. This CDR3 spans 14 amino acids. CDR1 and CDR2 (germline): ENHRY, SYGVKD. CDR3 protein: CAISGRGRVETQYF. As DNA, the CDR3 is TGTGCCATCAGTGGAAGGGGGCGGGTAGAGACCCAGTACTTC.

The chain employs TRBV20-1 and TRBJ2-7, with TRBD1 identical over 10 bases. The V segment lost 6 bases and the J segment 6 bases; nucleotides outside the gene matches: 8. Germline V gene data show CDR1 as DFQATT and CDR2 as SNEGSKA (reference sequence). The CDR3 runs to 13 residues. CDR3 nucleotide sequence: TGCAGTGCGACGACAGGGGGCCGGATCGAGCAGTACTTC. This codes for CSATTGGRIEQYF.

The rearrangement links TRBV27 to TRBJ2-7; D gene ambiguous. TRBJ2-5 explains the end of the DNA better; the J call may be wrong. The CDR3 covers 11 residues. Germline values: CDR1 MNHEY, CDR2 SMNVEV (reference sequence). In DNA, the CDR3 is TGTGCCAGCAGTTTCGGAAGGACCCAGTACTTC. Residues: CASSFGRTQYF.